Listed below are T cell receptor beta chains from one sample, sequenced in a study of cytomegalovirus exposure and HLA in healthy donors. Sequenced by immunoSEQ multiplex PCR; TCRdb stores in-frame clones only, minus some. The table lists 90,000 to 120,000 clones, 70% to 80% of them singletons. Input material: PBMCs. Receptors originate from a man between 18 and 29 years old in good health and CMV-seronegative. Both conserved end residues are part of each CDR3. A D gene is named only where the DNA matches it firmly. Clone size appears in some rows only: once, few, many, or a class for an expanded clone.

d_gene: TRBD2; abundance: .; j_gene: TRBJ2-7; v_gene: TRBV5-4; CDR3nt: TGTGCCAGCAGGCGGGGACTAGCGGGGGCCGGGAGCTCCTACGAGCAGTACTTC; CDR3aa: CASRRGLAGAGSSYEQYF
d_gene: TRBD1; abundance: .; j_gene: TRBJ2-5; v_gene: TRBV19; CDR3nt: TGTGCCAGTAGTAGACAGGGAATACATAAGCAAGAGACCCAGTACTTC; CDR3aa: CASSRQGIHKQETQYF
d_gene: TRBD1; abundance: .; j_gene: TRBJ1-2; v_gene: TRBV4-2; CDR3nt: TGTGCCAGCAGCCAAGATCAGGGCAGGGGGAACTATGGCTACACCTTC; CDR3aa: CASSQDQGRGNYGYTF
d_gene: .; abundance: few; j_gene: TRBJ2-7; v_gene: TRBV6-1; CDR3nt: TGTGCCAGCAACTATCAGTCCTACGAGCAGTACTTC; CDR3aa: CASNYQSYEQYF
d_gene: .; abundance: .; j_gene: TRBJ2-3; v_gene: TRBV4-2; CDR3nt: TGTGCCAGCAGCCAAGAGCGGTCGGAGGGATCCACAGATACGCAGTATTTT; CDR3aa: CASSQERSEGSTDTQYF
d_gene: .; abundance: few; j_gene: TRBJ2-7; v_gene: TRBV9; CDR3nt: TGTGCCAGCAGCGTAGCAGACACAAACCCCTACGAGCAGTACTTC; CDR3aa: CASSVADTNPYEQYF
d_gene: .; abundance: .; j_gene: TRBJ2-7; v_gene: TRBV28; CDR3nt: TGTGCCAGCAGTTCACAGGACTCCTACGAGCAGTACTTC; CDR3aa: CASSSQDSYEQYF
d_gene: TRBD1; abundance: .; j_gene: TRBJ1-2; v_gene: TRBV7-9; CDR3nt: TGTGCCAGCAGCTGGCAGGGGGCGCCGGAGTCTGGCTACACCTTC; CDR3aa: CASSWQGAPESGYTF
d_gene: TRBD1; abundance: .; j_gene: TRBJ1-2; v_gene: TRBV10-3; CDR3nt: TGTGCCATCGAAGGACAGGGGCGCAACTATGGCTACACCTTC; CDR3aa: CAIEGQGRNYGYTF
d_gene: .; abundance: .; j_gene: TRBJ2-6; v_gene: TRBV7-9; CDR3nt: TGTGCCAGCAGCTTATATCGGGGAATCTCTGGGGCCAACGTCCTGACTTTC; CDR3aa: CASSLYRGISGANVLTF
d_gene: .; abundance: .; j_gene: TRBJ1-2; v_gene: TRBV14; CDR3nt: TGTGCCAGCAGCCAAGTGGAGAAGGATGGCTACACCTTC; CDR3aa: CASSQVEKDGYTF
d_gene: .; abundance: .; j_gene: TRBJ1-2; v_gene: TRBV11-2; CDR3nt: TGTGCCAGCAGCTTGACTACCGGGGGCTATGGCTACACCTTC; CDR3aa: CASSLTTGGYGYTF
d_gene: TRBD2; abundance: few; j_gene: TRBJ2-5; v_gene: TRBV7-2; CDR3nt: TGTGCCAGCAGCTCTCATTTGGCAGCGGGGGAGACCCAGTACTTC; CDR3aa: CASSSHLAAGETQYF
d_gene: .; abundance: .; j_gene: TRBJ2-1; v_gene: TRBV9; CDR3nt: TGTGCCAGCAGCGAAGGGGGTTCTACCTCCTACAATGAGCAGTTCTTC; CDR3aa: CASSEGGSTSYNEQFF
d_gene: .; abundance: .; j_gene: TRBJ1-2; v_gene: TRBV6-5; CDR3nt: TGTGCCAGCACCTCCCCGCGGGATGGCTACACCTTC; CDR3aa: CASTSPRDGYTF
d_gene: .; abundance: .; j_gene: TRBJ2-5; v_gene: TRBV6-6; CDR3nt: TGTGCCAGCATCCCCGGGAAGACCCAGTACTTC; CDR3aa: CASIPGKTQYF
d_gene: TRBD2; abundance: .; j_gene: TRBJ2-1; v_gene: TRBV5-1; CDR3nt: TGCGCCAGCAGCTTGGAGGGACTACGTGCCGGCAATGAGCAGTTCTTC; CDR3aa: CASSLEGLRAGNEQFF
d_gene: TRBD1; abundance: .; j_gene: TRBJ2-3; v_gene: TRBV5-1; CDR3nt: TGCGCCAGCAGCTTGGGGTGGCAGGGGGCAGATACGCAGTATTTT; CDR3aa: CASSLGWQGADTQYF
d_gene: .; abundance: .; j_gene: TRBJ2-2; v_gene: TRBV2; CDR3nt: TGTGCCAGCAGTGAAGCCGGCGGGCCGAACACCGGGGAGCTGTTTTTT; CDR3aa: CASSEAGGPNTGELFF
d_gene: .; abundance: .; j_gene: TRBJ1-5; v_gene: TRBV28; CDR3nt: TGTGCCACCGGAGGAGGGAATCAGCCCCAGCATTTT; CDR3aa: CATGGGNQPQHF
d_gene: TRBD2; abundance: .; j_gene: TRBJ2-5; v_gene: TRBV14; CDR3nt: TGTGCCAGCAGCCTAACTAGCGGAGTACAAGAGACCCAGTACTTC; CDR3aa: CASSLTSGVQETQYF
d_gene: TRBD2; abundance: .; j_gene: TRBJ2-3; v_gene: TRBV5-4; CDR3nt: TGTGCCAGCAGCTTAACTAGCGTTGCAGATACGCAGTATTTT; CDR3aa: CASSLTSVADTQYF
d_gene: .; abundance: few; j_gene: TRBJ2-7; v_gene: TRBV19; CDR3nt: TGTGCCAGTAGTCCCAAGGGGGGGGGCCGCGAGCAGTACTTC; CDR3aa: CASSPKGGGREQYF
d_gene: TRBD1; abundance: .; j_gene: TRBJ1-4; v_gene: TRBV5-1; CDR3nt: TGCGCCAGTCATGGACAGGTTAATGAAAAACTGTTTTTT; CDR3aa: CASHGQVNEKLFF
d_gene: .; abundance: .; j_gene: TRBJ2-5; v_gene: TRBV5-8; CDR3nt: TGTGCCAGCAGCTTGGCCCAAGCCGTAGAGACCCAGTACTTC; CDR3aa: CASSLAQAVETQYF
d_gene: .; abundance: once; j_gene: TRBJ2-3; v_gene: TRBV10-3; CDR3nt: TGTGCCATCAGTGGAGATGATACAGATACGCAGTATTTT; CDR3aa: CAISGDDTDTQYF
d_gene: TRBD1; abundance: once; j_gene: TRBJ1-6; v_gene: TRBV9; CDR3nt: TGTGCCAGCAGCGAAGGGACAGACTATAATTCACCCCTCCACTTT; CDR3aa: CASSEGTDYNSPLHF
d_gene: TRBD2; abundance: once; j_gene: TRBJ2-3; v_gene: TRBV2; CDR3nt: TGTGCCAGCAGTGGGCTAGCGGGGGGGGATACGCAGTATTTT; CDR3aa: CASSGLAGGDTQYF
d_gene: TRBD1; abundance: few; j_gene: TRBJ1-2; v_gene: TRBV11-2; CDR3nt: TGTGCCAGCAGCACACAGGGGGGCCACTATGGCTACACCTTC; CDR3aa: CASSTQGGHYGYTF
d_gene: .; abundance: few; j_gene: TRBJ1-1; v_gene: TRBV10-2; CDR3nt: TGCGCCAGCAACCAAGACAGGATCTACACTGAAGCTTTCTTT; CDR3aa: CASNQDRIYTEAFF
d_gene: TRBD1; abundance: .; j_gene: TRBJ1-1; v_gene: TRBV7-6; CDR3nt: TGTGCCAGCAGCCCCGACAGGGGTGAAAGTCACACTGAAGCTTTCTTT; CDR3aa: CASSPDRGESHTEAFF